One T cell receptor (beta chain) is described in this entry. These data are taken from a study of blood T cell repertoires in COVID-19. Study summary: The origin of the acute and convalescent COVID-19 samples was the United States, Italy and Spain. PBMCs, B-cell-depleted T cells, or T cells provided the cDNA or gDNA that made up the material.

Using immunoSEQ multiplex PCR, the repertoire was profiled, and TCRdb retains in-frame clones only, with some absent. The sample has some 27,000 clones; 65% to 70% are singletons. This CDR3 has 15 amino acids. V shed 5 bases and J shed 1 base, with 14 bases lying between them. Looked up from germline, CDR1 is SGHAT and CDR2 is FQNNGV. The sample taken for sequencing was peripheral blood. The origin of this receptor is a human donor in a cohort sampled during active COVID-19. The rearrangement joins TRBV11-2 to TRBJ2-5, with TRBD1 as a possible D gene (6 bases). CDR3 sequence: CASSRDNGPQETQYF. The CDR3 coding sequence is TGTGCCAGCAGCCGGGACAACGGCCCCCAAGAGACCCAGTACTTC.